This T cell receptor (beta chain) is drawn from a study of T cells after somatic rescue of genetic block. TCRdb's table, derived via immunoSEQ multiplex PCR, lists solely in-frame clones and lacks some. The repertoire holds 70,000 to 85,000 clones, with roughly 90% as singletons. V dropped 1 base and J dropped 10 bases, with 17 bases sitting between them. The CDR3 is 15 residues long. Germline assignment: CDR1 LGHNA and CDR2 YNFKEQ. This chain joins TRBV4-2 and TRBJ1-5; a possible D gene is TRBD1 (5 bases). The sequence derives from a man aged 25 to 40. The sequenced sample was peripheral blood mononuclear cells (PBMCs). Here the CDR3 reads CASSQGPRGEEPQHF. The CDR3, as DNA: TGTGCCAGCAGCCAAGGCCCTAGGGGTGAGGAACCCCAGCATTTT.